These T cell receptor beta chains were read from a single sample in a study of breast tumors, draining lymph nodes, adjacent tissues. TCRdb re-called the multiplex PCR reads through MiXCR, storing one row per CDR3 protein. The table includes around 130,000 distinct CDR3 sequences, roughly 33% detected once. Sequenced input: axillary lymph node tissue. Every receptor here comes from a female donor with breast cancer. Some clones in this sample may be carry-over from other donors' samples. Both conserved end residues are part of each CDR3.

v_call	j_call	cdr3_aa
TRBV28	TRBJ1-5	CASTQGVGNQPQHF
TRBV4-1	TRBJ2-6	CASSPWDGNSGANVLTF
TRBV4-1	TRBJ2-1	CASSQDRSGRATNEQFF
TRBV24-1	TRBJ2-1	CATSARGSSYNEQFF
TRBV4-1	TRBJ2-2	CASSPGQGNGEPFF
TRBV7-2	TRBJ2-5	CASSLLLPFGQETRYF
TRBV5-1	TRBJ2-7	CASTTGGTYEQYF
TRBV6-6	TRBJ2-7	CASSGVSYEQYF
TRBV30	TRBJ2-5	CAWSVSQETQYF
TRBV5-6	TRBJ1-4	CASSGGGLGFEKLFF
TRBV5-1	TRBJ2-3	CASSPGQGSASGTDTQYF
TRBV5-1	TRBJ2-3	CASSLATSADTQYF
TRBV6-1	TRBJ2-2	CASTRERVFYPGELFF
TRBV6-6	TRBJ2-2	CATRGGETGELFF
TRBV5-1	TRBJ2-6	CASSLNPGANVLTF
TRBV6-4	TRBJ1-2	CASRGQGAYGYTF
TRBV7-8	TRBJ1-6	CASKSGWTGGSPLHF
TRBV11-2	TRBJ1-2	CASSLGTGGNYGYTF
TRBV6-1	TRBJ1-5	CASNSFSAQPQHF
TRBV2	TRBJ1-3	CASSGQGNTIYF
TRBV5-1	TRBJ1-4	CASSLVYGNEKLFF
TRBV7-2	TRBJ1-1	CASSRQGGGTEAFF
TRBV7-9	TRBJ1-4	CASSLIDGKLFF
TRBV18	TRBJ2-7	CASSPLGGRDEQYF
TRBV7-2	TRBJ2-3	CASSPTSTKQYF
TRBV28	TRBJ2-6	CASSLDRVGGANVLTF
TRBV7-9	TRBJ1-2	CASSLDPGLTGKFDGYTF
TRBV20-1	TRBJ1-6	CSARDPINNSPLHF
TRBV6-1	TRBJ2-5	CASSGLAGGQETQYF
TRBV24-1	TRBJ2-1	CATNRSSFLGHQSSYNEQFF
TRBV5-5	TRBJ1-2	CASSPGTGANYGYTF
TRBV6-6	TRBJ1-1	CASSYSGKNTEAFF
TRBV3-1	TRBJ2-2	CASSQNVGGNTGELFF
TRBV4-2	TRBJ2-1	CASRPTSGGAYNEQFF
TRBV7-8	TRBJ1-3	CASSSVSPRGHTIYF
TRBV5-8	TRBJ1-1	CASSLRMNTEAFF
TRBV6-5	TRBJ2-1	CASSQNRGQFF
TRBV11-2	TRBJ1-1	CASSLGQGAFF
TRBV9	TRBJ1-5	CASSVGLNQPQHF
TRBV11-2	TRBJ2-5	CASSLDQETQYF
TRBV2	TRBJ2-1	CASSDAGQGFHNEQFF
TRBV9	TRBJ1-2	CASSSPPGVGYGYTF
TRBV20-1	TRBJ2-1	CSAQPLSYNEQFF
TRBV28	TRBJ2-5	CATWGRGLIETQYF
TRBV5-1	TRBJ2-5	CASSLRQGGEETQYF
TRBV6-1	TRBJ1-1	CASSVYRWTEAFF
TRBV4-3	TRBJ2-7	CASSQTTGTSDAYEQYF
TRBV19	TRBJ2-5	CASSPRGLAGDVVTQYF
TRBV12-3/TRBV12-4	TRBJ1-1	CASRTGSNEAFF
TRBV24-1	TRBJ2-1	CATTAGTGVGEQSF
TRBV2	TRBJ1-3	CASTRDSSGNTIYF
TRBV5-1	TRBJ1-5	CASSLASGDQETQHF